These 5 T cell receptor beta chains share one sample of origin, sequenced in a study of blood T cell repertoires in COVID-19. Repertoires were generated with immunoSEQ multiplex PCR, while TCRdb's copy carries only in-frame clones and drops some. This repertoire shows just under 60,000 clones, around 85% found once; its top ten account for around 10%. The sequencing input was peripheral blood. Receptor source: a human donor in a cohort sampled during active COVID-19.

A word on this clone: The sample contains more than one DNA sequence encoding this CDR3. This chain links TRBV24-1 with TRBJ2-3, with TRBD2 identical over 11 bases. The V gene's germline CDR1 is KGHDR and CDR2 SFDVKD. V shed 3 bases and J 3 bases; nucleotides not matched to a gene: 4. This CDR3 contains 16 residues. This CDR3 reads CATSDQTSGNTDTQYF. CDR3 in DNA: TGTGCCACCAGTGATCAGACTAGCGGGAATACAGATACGCAGTATTTT.

V is TRBV27 and J is TRBJ2-1, with TRBD2 as a possible D gene (6 bases). Germline V CDR1 and CDR2: MNHEY, SMNVEV (reference sequence). CDR3 length: 13 amino acids. V lost 3 bases to trimming and J lost 7 bases, with 10 bases between them. CDR3 in amino acids: CASSFQGRNEQFF. The DNA of the CDR3 is TGTGCCAGCAGTTTTCAAGGGAGGAATGAGCAGTTCTTC.

This chain joins TRBV28 and TRBJ2-7; D is unclear. Trimming stripped 7 bases from V and 3 bases from J, with 19 bases between. Germline CDR1 reads MDHEN; CDR2 reads SYDVKM. The CDR3 runs 15 residues. The CDR3 sequence is CASTPLGSQRYEQYF. The CDR3 DNA reads TGTGCCAGCACCCCGTTAGGTAGCCAACGCTACGAGCAGTACTTC.

This rearrangement joins TRBV12-3 or TRBV12-4 to TRBJ2-1; D may be TRBD2 (6 bases). The CDR3 covers 13 residues. Trimming took 4 bases from V and 6 from J, leaving 10 bases between them. The CDR3: CASSSLGGNEQFF. The CDR3 nucleotides read TGTGCCAGCAGTTCTTTGGGAGGCAATGAGCAGTTCTTC.

V is TRBV27 and J is TRBJ2-3; tentatively, D is TRBD2 (6 bases). The CDR3 is 18 residues long. V lost 0 bases and J 6 bases, leaving 22 bases between the germline ends. From germline, CDR1 is MNHEY and CDR2 SMNVEV (reference sequence). CDR3 sequence reads: CASSLSIRTGSRGDTQYF. The CDR3 DNA reads TGTGCCAGCAGTTTATCGATTCGTACGGGGAGCCGGGGGGATACGCAGTATTTT.